This T cell receptor (beta chain) was captured in a study of shared clonotypes between healthy human individuals. Looked up from germline, CDR1 is SGHKS and CDR2 is YYEKEE (reference sequence). The CDR3 runs 14 residues. Unmatched junction bases numbered 6, after V lost 3 bases and J lost 8 bases. Concerning this clone itself: Its target is unknown.

As handled by the study authors: Filtering differed because ImmunoSEQ produced junction-only sequences that carried no quality scores. The data were produced by immunoSEQ multiplex PCR, yet TCRdb's version contains in-frame clones alone and is incomplete. The D gene and trimming were derived from the DNA, and the V and J assignments and clone size from that table. The table records about 680,000 clones, more than 70% of them present only once. Study-wide findings and caveats: All-four-donor shared clonotypes had higher generation probabilities than non-shared clonotypes did. When naive CD4 clonotypes were compared across several donors, around 5% were shared.

Sequencing was performed on memory CD4+ T cells sorted from blood. Subset described: CD45RA-negative fraction. The TCR was taken from a woman aged 30 to 39 in good health. The rearrangement links TRBV5-5 to TRBJ2-2; TRBD2 matches 8 bases. The chain's CDR3 is CASSSMSGRGELFF. CDR3 DNA: TGTGCCAGCAGCTCCATGAGCGGGAGAGGGGAGCTGTTTTTT.